Reported below is one TCR beta chain. Its antigen is not yet known. Per-nucleotide qualities are absent, and no much larger clonotype sits a single base away. Instrument on record: Illumina HiSeq 1500. TCRdb handled the public reads itself, with Q25 trimming in fastp and clone calling in MiXCR, and kept productive beta chains. Entries that share a CDR3 protein sequence are merged under the most common genes and DNA. The table for this sample lists 200,000 to 300,000 distinct CDR3 sequences; approximately 14% of them were counted only once. The top ten hold 8.8% of the sample. This sample is drawn from a study of T cell repertoires in cytomegalovirus infection (dated by TCRdb to between 2018 and 2020). With respect to the entire study: Donor HLA type was relevant to the analysis, as public TCR beta signatures indicated carriage of CMV infection together with the matching HLA type. Overall study outcomes, separate from this receptor: In the ex vivo response, HLA-C-restricted CMV-specific TCR beta clonotypes were dominant, and in two of eight donors the single most frequent clonotype came from this HLA-C-restricted group. In both this cohort and an independent roughly 330-donor cohort, the cumulative frequency of public TCR beta family members distinguished carriers of CMV infection plus the relevant HLA type.

The CDR3 covers 15 residues, taking in both the cysteine and the phenylalanine. Of all the DNA, just the CDR3 is kept, 45 bases in frame from base 1. The CDR1 and CDR2 encoded by the germline V gene (reference sequence) are LNHDA and SQIVND. The V end loses 1 base and the J end loses 4 bases, and a stretch of 8 bases separates them. The clonotype originates from a human donor in good health (CMV status not recorded). Some clones in this sample may be carry-over from other donors' samples. The chain is assembled from TRBV19 and TRBJ2-6, with the D gene too uncertain to name. The sample taken for sequencing was PBMCs. CDR3 protein: CASSIGKSGANVLTF. The DNA is as follows: TGTGCCAGTAGTATAGGCAAATCCGGGGCCAACGTCCTGACTTTC.